These 22 T cell receptor beta chains came from one sample sequenced in a study of shared clonotypes between healthy human individuals. The protocol was immunoSEQ multiplex PCR, while the TCRdb copy is restricted to in-frame clones and leaves out a portion. The sample consists of about 2 million clones, around 96% of them appearing once. Naive-designated CD8 cells lacked CD45RO, were positively enriched for CCR7, and omitted terminally differentiated effector memory CD45RA+ cells. The specimen sequenced was naive CD8+ T cells sorted from blood. These receptors came from a man between 18 and 29 years old in good health.

V is TRBV5-6 and J is TRBJ2-1; no clear D gene. Germline CDR1 reads SGHDT; CDR2 reads YYEEEE. This CDR3 contains 13 residues. CDR3 DNA: TGTGCTGGCCATACGAGCTCCTACAATGAGCAGTTCTTC. This encodes CAGHTSSYNEQFF.

The V gene is TRBV10-3, the J gene TRBJ1-1; 8 bases match TRBD1. The length of the CDR3 is 15 residues. Germline lookup yields CDR1 ENHRY and CDR2 SYGVKD. Trimming at V came to 10 bases and at J to 4 bases, leaving 14 bases not matched to a gene. This CDR3 is CATGAGGGGSTEAFF. The CDR3 coding sequence is TGTGCCACGGGGGCAGGGGGCGGAGGGAGCACTGAAGCTTTCTTT.

This clone was counted only a few times. The chain joins TRBV30 to TRBJ1-5; perhaps TRBD1 as D (5 bases). This CDR3 is built from 13 residues. Trimming left V 1 base short and J 4 bases short, with 8 bases between. The germline gives CDR1 GTSNPN, CDR2 SVGIG (reference sequence). CDR3 protein: CAWSEQENQPQHF. CDR3 DNA sequence: TGTGCCTGGAGTGAACAGGAAAATCAGCCCCAGCATTTT.

CDR3 in amino acids: CASRQGQGSSYEQYF. CDR3 coding DNA: TGCGCCAGCAGACAGGGACAGGGGTCATCCTACGAGCAGTACTTC. J is TRBJ2-7 and V is TRBV4-1; 10 positions match TRBD1. Germline V lookup: CDR1 MGHRA, CDR2 YSYEKL. CDR3 length equals 15 residues. The V and J ends lost 6 bases and 1 base, in that order; junction bases with no gene match: 6.

With regard to this clone: A much larger clonotype is one base distant, so this may be a read error. Other DNA sequences within the sample encode an identical CDR3. V usage is TRBV5-8 and J usage is TRBJ2-7; no definite D call. Germline V CDR1 and CDR2: SGHTS, YDEGEE. This CDR3 contains 11 residues. Trimming left V 4 bases short and J 1 base short, with 3 bases between. The CDR3 reads CASSPSYEQYF. CDR3 nucleotide sequence: TGTGCCAGCAGCCCATCCTACGAGCAGTACTTC.

The chain employs TRBV7-9 and TRBJ2-1; D gene uncertain. Germline-derived CDR1 and CDR2 are SEHNR and FQNEAQ (reference sequence). The CDR3 has 14 residues. V shed 1 base and J shed 5 bases, with 9 bases lying between them. The CDR3 DNA reads as TGTGCCAGCAGCTTAGTGATCGCGAACAATGAGCAGTTCTTC. This sequence encodes CASSLVIANNEQFF.

The chain links TRBV5-6 to TRBJ2-7, with no clear D. The V and J ends lost 2 bases and 2 bases respectively, with 14 bases between them. From germline, CDR1 is SGHDT and CDR2 YYEEEE. This CDR3 is 15 amino acids long. Written as DNA, the CDR3 is TGTGCCAGCAGCTTATCCCCATGGCAAGCCTACGAGCAGTACTTC. Translating it yields CASSLSPWQAYEQYF.

The V and J genes are TRBV11-2 and TRBJ1-6; tentatively, D is TRBD1 (5 bases). Trimming pared 3 bases from V and 5 bases from J, leaving 23 bases between. Looked up from germline, CDR1 is SGHAT and CDR2 is FQNNGV. The CDR3 length is 19 residues. The CDR3 sequence: CASSFVRQGSFLHNSPLHF. The CDR3 DNA is TGTGCCAGCAGCTTCGTTCGGCAGGGATCCTTCCTACATAATTCACCCCTCCACTTT.

The chain recombines TRBV9 with TRBJ1-3, with D hard to call. Trimming removed 0 bases at V and 0 bases at J, with 7 bases between. This CDR3 spans 15 amino acids. Germline V CDR1 and CDR2: SGDLS, YYNGEE. The CDR3 loop is CASSVEEFSGNTIYF. CDR3 in DNA: TGTGCCAGCAGCGTAGAAGAATTCTCTGGAAACACCATATATTTT.

The V call is TRBV18, the J call TRBJ2-1, with D unclear. The CDR3 consists of 14 residues. Per germline, CDR1 KGHSH and CDR2 LQKENI. Trimming took 0 bases from V and 6 from J, leaving 9 bases between them. As DNA, the CDR3 is TGTGCCAGCTCACCACCGGTTCAGTTCAATGAGCAGTTCTTC. It translates to CASSPPVQFNEQFF.

The chain has TRBV27 and TRBJ2-7; tentatively, D is TRBD1 (6 bases). The CDR3 is 14 residues long. Trimming left V 9 bases short and J 2 bases short, with 17 bases between. CDR1 and CDR2 (germline): MNHEY, SMNVEV (reference sequence). The CDR3 protein is CASRNRDKPYEQYF. CDR3 sequence (DNA): TGTGCCAGTAGAAACCGGGACAAGCCCTACGAGCAGTACTTC.

This clone has just one count. This chain uses TRBV6-5 with TRBJ2-5; no clear D gene. Germline V gives CDR1 MNHEY, CDR2 SVGAGI. This CDR3 has 14 residues. The V and J ends lost 4 bases and 2 bases respectively, with 11 bases between them. The CDR3 DNA sequence: TGTGCCAGCAGTTTCTCCGCGGAGCAAGAGACCCAGTACTTC. Translating it yields CASSFSAEQETQYF.

The rearrangement links TRBV5-6 to TRBJ2-7; tentative D call: TRBD1 (5 bases). The CDR3 is 15 residues long. V was pared by 0 bases and J by 5 bases, with 15 bases between. Germline V lookup: CDR1 SGHDT, CDR2 YYEEEE. CDR3 sequence: CASSLGVSRAHEQYF. The CDR3 DNA is TGTGCCAGCAGCTTGGGAGTCTCCAGGGCCCACGAGCAGTACTTC.

This clone was observed a single time. Other DNA sequences from this sample encode an identical CDR3 as well. This chain connects TRBV5-4 to TRBJ2-7; TRBD1 is a possible D gene (6 bases). With 2 bases removed from V and 2 bases from J, the gap between germline ends came to 11 bases. The V gene's germline CDR1 is SGHNT and CDR2 YYREEE (reference sequence). This CDR3 region has 14 residues. The chain's CDR3 is CASSLGQRAYEQYF. The CDR3 nucleotides read TGTGCCAGCAGCTTAGGACAGAGAGCCTACGAGCAGTACTTC.

The chain carries TRBV2 and TRBJ1-2, with 7 bases lining up with TRBD1. V lost 7 bases and J lost 0; bases outside the gene matches: 11. The CDR3 sequence is 16 residues long. The germline gives CDR1 SNHLY, CDR2 FYNNEI. CDR3 DNA sequence: TGTGCCAGCACCCCCCAGGGGGGCCTAACTAACTATGGCTACACCTTC. It translates to CASTPQGGLTNYGYTF.

The genes are TRBV6-5 and TRBJ2-7; 7 bases fit TRBD1. J was trimmed by 7 bases and V by 6 bases; bases with no gene match: 15. The germline gives CDR1 MNHEY, CDR2 SVGAGI. The CDR3 covers 15 residues. CDR3 sequence (DNA): TGTGCCAGCAGGCCCGGGACAGAGGGCCTGGAGGAGCAGTACTTC. Translating it yields CASRPGTEGLEEQYF.

The J gene is TRBJ2-7, the V gene TRBV30, with unresolved D. CDR3 length: 13 residues. Germline V gene sequence: CDR1 GTSNPN, CDR2 SVGIG (reference sequence). V lost 0 bases, J lost 6 bases, and 12 bases lay in between. The CDR3, as DNA: TGTGCCTGGAGTGTCTCTTTAGCTGGCGAGCAGTACTTC. Translating gives CAWSVSLAGEQYF. The variable domain in full, with the rest retrieved from reference TRBV30 and TRBJ2-7, is SQTIHQWPATLVQPVGSPLSLECTVEGTSNPNLYWYRQAAGRGLQLLFYSVGIGQISSEVPQNLSASRPQDRQFILSSKKLLLSDSGFYLCAWSVSLAGEQYFGPGTRLTVT.

The chain couples TRBV10-2 to TRBJ2-1; D unresolved. This CDR3 is 11 amino acids long. The V end was cut by 8 bases, the J end by 10 bases, with 12 bases between. Germline lookup yields CDR1 WSHSY and CDR2 SAAADI. DNA of the CDR3: TGCGCCAGCGGGGTCGGCTTGGAGCAGTTCTTC. The encoded protein is CASGVGLEQFF.

The chain joins TRBV4-1 to TRBJ2-2; 10 bases map to TRBD1. Germline values: CDR1 MGHRA, CDR2 YSYEKL. J was trimmed by 5 bases and V by 4 bases; bases with no gene match: 7. The CDR3 is 16 residues long. The CDR3 loop reads CASSRTGTGVTGELFF. Here the CDR3 DNA reads TGCGCCAGCAGCCGAACCGGGACAGGGGTAACCGGGGAGCTGTTTTTT.

This clone was counted once. The chain has TRBV11-1 and TRBJ2-7, with TRBD1 identical over 7 bases. The germline V gene encodes CDR1 SGHAT and CDR2 FQDESV (reference sequence). V dropped 4 bases and J dropped 2; count of bases not matched to a gene: 2. This CDR3 is 13 amino acids long. CDR3 residues: CASSWGTAYEQYF. The CDR3 DNA follows: TGTGCCAGCAGCTGGGGGACAGCCTACGAGCAGTACTTC.

V and J are TRBV5-1 and TRBJ2-4; TRBD2 matches 11 bases. CDR1 and CDR2 from the germline V gene are SGHRS and YFSETQ. V lost 0 bases and J lost 5; bases outside the gene matches: 7. This CDR3 is 17 amino acids long. For the CDR3, the DNA is TGCGCCAGCAGCTTGGAAGTCGAACTAGCGGGAGAAAACATTCAGTACTTC. It encodes CASSLEVELAGENIQYF.

About this clone itself: The same CDR3 can be traced to other DNA sequences in this sample. V is TRBV5-6 and J is TRBJ2-3; no definite D call. V was pared by 3 bases and J by 0 bases, with 5 bases between. CDR3 size: 13 residues. Germline V lookup: CDR1 SGHDT, CDR2 YYEEEE. DNA for the CDR3: TGTGCCAGCAGCTACGGTAGCACAGATACGCAGTATTTT. It codes for CASSYGSTDTQYF.